A selection of T cell receptor beta chains follows, all from one sample in a study of blood T cell dynamics during melanoma immunotherapy. TCRdb keeps only in-frame clones here, not all; method: immunoSEQ multiplex PCR. This sample carries 10,000 to 15,000 clones, 70% to 90% of them seen once, and the ten largest clones take less than 5.5%. Sequenced here: blood, sampled from a patient treated with checkpoint blockade. These receptors were collected from a human donor with melanoma. CDR3s include the opening cysteine and the closing phenylalanine or tryptophan. D genes are given only for firm matches. Some rows mark clone size as missing; the rest say once, few, many or name a class of expanded clone.

V,D,J,size,CDR3,DNA
TRBV6-5,TRBD1,TRBJ1-3,.,CASRRQGARGNTIYF,TGTGCCAGCAGAAGACAGGGGGCAAGAGGAAACACCATATATTTT
TRBV5-6,.,TRBJ2-5,.,CASSSGLQETQYF,TGTGCCAGCAGCTCGGGACTCCAAGAGACCCAGTACTTC
TRBV9,.,TRBJ2-1,.,CASSVRYNEQFF,TGTGCCAGCAGCGTCAGGTACAATGAGCAGTTCTTC
TRBV19,.,TRBJ2-3,.,CASSVLISGYNTDTQYF,TGTGCCAGTAGTGTATTAATTAGCGGCTACAACACAGATACGCAGTATTTT
TRBV5-8,TRBD1,TRBJ2-3,.,CASSIDRGSDTQYF,TGTGCCAGCAGCATCGACAGGGGCTCGGATACGCAGTATTTT
TRBV18,TRBD1,TRBJ1-1,once,CASSVDRTGTEAFF,TGTGCCAGCTCGGTCGACAGGACAGGCACTGAAGCTTTCTTT
TRBV5-6,.,TRBJ2-7,.,CASSSAYEQYF,TGTGCCAGCAGCTCTGCTTACGAGCAGTACTTC
TRBV5-1,.,TRBJ2-3,.,CASSLVQGSTDTQYF,TGCGCCAGCAGCTTGGTACAGGGCAGCACAGATACGCAGTATTTT
TRBV7-9,.,TRBJ2-7,.,CASSLHRGVGSYEQYF,TGTGCCAGCAGCTTACATCGGGGCGTTGGCTCCTACGAGCAGTACTTC
TRBV2,TRBD2,TRBJ2-6,.,CASSDPGGASGANVLTF,TGTGCCAGCAGTGACCCCGGGGGGGCTTCTGGGGCCAACGTCCTGACTTTC
TRBV19,.,TRBJ1-1,.,CASSVRGRLMNTEAFF,TGTGCCAGTAGTGTGAGAGGCAGACTTATGAACACTGAAGCTTTCTTT
TRBV19,.,TRBJ1-1,.,CASRERFLNTEAFF,TGTGCCAGTAGGGAACGGTTCTTGAACACTGAAGCTTTCTTT
TRBV6-5,TRBD1,TRBJ2-3,.,CASSYGTGADTQYF,TGTGCCAGCAGTTATGGGACAGGGGCAGATACGCAGTATTTT
TRBV28,TRBD1,TRBJ1-2,.,CASYTGGAGSYGYTF,TGTGCCAGCTACACAGGGGGCGCGGGAAGCTATGGCTACACCTTC
TRBV7-6,.,TRBJ1-1,once,CASSTRVRTEAFF,TGTGCCAGCAGCACTAGGGTTCGGACTGAAGCTTTCTTT
TRBV6-1,.,TRBJ1-1,.,CASSEQGLDTEAFF,TGTGCCAGCAGTGAACAGGGGTTGGACACTGAAGCTTTCTTT
TRBV7-3,TRBD1,TRBJ1-2,.,CASSLTGGAGYGYTF,TGTGCCAGCAGCCTAACAGGGGGCGCGGGCTATGGCTACACCTTC
TRBV2,.,TRBJ2-5,.,CASSETQETQYF,TGTGCCAGCAGTGAAACCCAAGAGACCCAGTACTTC
TRBV27,.,TRBJ1-2,.,CASSLSSAGRAHPNYGYTF,TGTGCCAGCAGTTTATCGTCGGCGGGCAGGGCCCACCCTAACTATGGCTACACCTTC
TRBV6-5,TRBD2,TRBJ2-2,.,CASSRGTSGGRELFF,TGTGCCAGCAGCCGCGGGACTAGCGGGGGCCGGGAGCTGTTTTTT
TRBV10-3,.,TRBJ1-1,.,CAIRENTEAFF,TGTGCCATCAGGGAGAACACTGAAGCTTTCTTT
TRBV5-1,TRBD1,TRBJ2-6,.,CASTGGSGANVLTF,TGCGCCAGCACAGGGGGCTCTGGGGCCAACGTCCTGACTTTC
TRBV11-2,TRBD1,TRBJ2-7,once,CASSLEQGIGYEQYF,TGTGCCAGCAGCTTAGAACAGGGGATCGGCTACGAGCAGTACTTC
TRBV29-1,.,TRBJ2-7,.,CSVFDGLYEQYF,TGCAGCGTTTTTGACGGACTCTACGAGCAGTACTTC
TRBV9,.,TRBJ2-7,.,CASSAQGRGEQYF,TGTGCCAGCAGCGCACAGGGACGGGGCGAGCAGTACTTC
TRBV5-8,.,TRBJ2-3,.,CASSLAWGASTDTQYF,TGTGCCAGCAGCTTGGCGTGGGGTGCTAGCACAGATACGCAGTATTTT
TRBV11-3,TRBD2,TRBJ2-1,.,CASSFLAGTEQFF,TGTGCCAGCAGCTTTCTAGCGGGAACTGAGCAGTTCTTC
TRBV6-5,.,TRBJ1-1,few,CASSPPVGGTEAFF,TGTGCCAGCAGCCCGCCTGTCGGGGGGACTGAAGCTTTCTTT
TRBV18,TRBD1,TRBJ2-2,once,CASSPPPRTGGTGELFF,TGTGCCAGCTCACCCCCGCCGCGGACAGGGGGGACCGGGGAGCTGTTTTTT
TRBV5-1,TRBD2,TRBJ2-1,.,CASTLTSPGRYEQFF,TGCGCCAGCACCTTGACTAGCCCAGGTCGCTATGAGCAGTTCTTC
TRBV11-2,TRBD1,TRBJ1-2,.,CASSSIIGTGTNYGYTF,TGTGCCAGCAGCTCGATCATTGGGACAGGGACTAACTATGGCTACACCTTC
TRBV28,.,TRBJ1-5,.,CASSSAYLPQHF,TGTGCCAGCAGTTCCGCCTATCTCCCCCAGCATTTT
TRBV10-3,.,TRBJ2-7,.,CAISGQGYEQYF,TGTGCCATCAGTGGCCAGGGTTACGAGCAGTACTTC
TRBV27,.,TRBJ1-1,.,CASRALGGSEAFF,TGTGCCAGCAGGGCTCTGGGGGGATCTGAAGCTTTCTTT
TRBV5-1,TRBD2,TRBJ2-5,once,CASSLTSGEGETQYF,TGCGCCAGCAGCTTAACTAGCGGGGAGGGAGAGACCCAGTACTTC
TRBV19,.,TRBJ2-7,.,CASSKEAGTSYEQYF,TGTGCCAGTAGTAAGGAGGCGGGAACCTCCTACGAGCAGTACTTC
TRBV5-8,.,TRBJ2-5,.,CASSLGRGPLETQYF,TGTGCCAGCAGCTTGGGTCGGGGGCCTCTCGAGACCCAGTACTTC
TRBV7-2,.,TRBJ1-1,few,CASSAQTGNTEAFF,TGTGCCAGCAGCGCCCAGACAGGGAACACTGAAGCTTTCTTT
TRBV7-6,TRBD1,TRBJ2-1,.,CASSLGQSGNEQFF,TGTGCCAGCAGCTTGGGACAGTCGGGCAATGAGCAGTTCTTC
TRBV6-5,TRBD1,TRBJ2-7,.,CASSYRGQGTYEQYF,TGTGCCAGCAGTTACCGTGGACAGGGGACCTACGAGCAGTACTTC
TRBV9,.,TRBJ1-6,.,CASSKLGSEYSPTDSYNSPLHF,TGTGCCAGCAGTAAGCTTGGTAGCGAATACAGTCCAACAGACTCCTATAATTCACCCCTCCACTTT
TRBV6-5,TRBD1,TRBJ1-5,.,CASSPRDRLTQPQHF,TGTGCCAGCAGTCCCCGGGACAGGCTTACTCAGCCCCAGCATTTT
TRBV25-1,.,TRBJ1-2,once,CASSDWSYGYTF,TGTGCCAGCAGTGATTGGAGCTATGGCTACACCTTC
TRBV6-6,TRBD1,TRBJ1-5,.,CASRRQGIDDQPQHF,TGTGCCAGCAGAAGACAGGGGATCGACGATCAGCCCCAGCATTTT
TRBV7-9,.,TRBJ2-5,.,CASSSRGASRGNQETQYF,TGTGCCAGCAGCTCCCGGGGGGCCTCCCGGGGAAATCAAGAGACCCAGTACTTC
TRBV4-1,.,TRBJ2-2,.,CASSQDGQNTGELFF,TGCGCCAGCAGCCAAGATGGACAAAACACCGGGGAGCTGTTTTTT
TRBV5-1,.,TRBJ2-7,.,CASRETPSTEQYF,TGCGCCAGCAGGGAGACTCCAAGTACCGAGCAGTACTTC
TRBV18,TRBD1,TRBJ1-1,.,CASSPGQDRGAFF,TGTGCCAGCTCACCGGGACAGGACCGGGGGGCTTTCTTT
TRBV30,TRBD1,TRBJ1-4,.,CAWSPNRGHPANEKLFF,TGTGCCTGGAGTCCGAACAGGGGGCACCCGGCTAATGAAAAACTGTTTTTT
TRBV5-1,TRBD1,TRBJ2-5,.,CASSPGQGGETQYF,TGCGCCAGCAGCCCTGGACAGGGCGGAGAGACCCAGTACTTC
TRBV6-1,TRBD1,TRBJ2-3,once,CASSEMDRGRFADTQYF,TGTGCCAGCAGTGAAATGGACAGGGGGAGGTTTGCAGATACGCAGTATTTT
TRBV27,.,TRBJ2-5,.,CASLPGGDSRTQYF,TGTGCCAGCCTGCCCGGCGGGGACTCGAGGACCCAGTACTTC
TRBV18,.,TRBJ1-2,.,CASSPQDTNYGYTF,TGTGCCAGCTCACCGCAGGACACAAACTATGGCTACACCTTC
TRBV5-1,TRBD1,TRBJ2-5,.,CASSWGQGYQETQYF,TGCGCCAGCAGCTGGGGACAGGGTTATCAAGAGACCCAGTACTTC
TRBV7-8,.,TRBJ2-7,.,CASSLALAYEQYF,TGTGCCAGCAGCTTAGCACTAGCCTACGAGCAGTACTTC